This T cell receptor (delta chain) was observed in a study of DNA immune sequencing with unique molecular identifiers (dated by TCRdb to the early 2020s). Study-level background: Immunomagnetic cell separation was used to enrich gammadelta T cells from buffy coats, and the genomic DNA of the enriched gammadelta T cells was then sequenced. gammadelta T cells were enriched from PBMC of about eleven healthy individuals by fluorescence-activated cell sorting. To compare enriched with non-enriched material, 85 to 100 ng of enriched gammadelta T-cell DNA and approximately 1 ug of non-enriched PBMC DNA were sequenced. The study developed and validated an ultrasensitive DNA-based TRD repertoire sequencing method using PCR-introduced unique molecular identifiers. The method was validated on synthetic reference molecules and on blood samples from healthy individuals. Donors were healthy individuals, with approximately 11 donors profiled from sorted peripheral blood gammadelta T cells. General conclusions and limits of the study: Healthy donors differed in TRD repertoire diversity, and several donors were highly oligoclonal, meaning the top 5 clonotypes made up more than half of productive molecules. Novel TRD sequences not targeted by the primers cannot be detected by the primer-based approach. Among clonotypes from healthy donors, the most common TRD rearrangement was TRDV2 paired with TRDJ1.

V has 1 base trimmed and J has 10 bases trimmed; junction bases matching no gene number 24. The germline V gene sets CDR1 to GEAIGNYY and CDR2 to EKD. The CDR3 runs 20 amino acids, cysteine and phenylalanine included. Left in the record is the CDR3 DNA by itself, 60 bases read in frame from the first base. Library preparation employed multiplex PCR. A 32-plex assay with primers for all 8 TRDV and 4 TRDJ genes covering the CDR3 was used to amplify genomic DNA. A 12-nucleotide UMI was introduced during two to three barcoding PCR cycles, after which a second PCR was performed with Illumina adapter primers. AMPure XP beads were used to purify the libraries, whose quality was checked on a Fragment Analyzer using the HS NGS Fragment kit. Sequencing used an Illumina MiniSeq mid-output kit with around 18% PhiX and 150 cycles of paired-end reads. The authors processed their data as follows. MIGEC version 1.2.9 was used to process reads, grouping reads by UMI and building error-corrected consensus sequences. Post-processing used modified VDJtools version 1.2.1 scripts and the tcR R package. TCRdb reprocessed the public data with the CATT caller; entries with the same nucleotide sequence were combined afterwards. Clone size and V and J calls follow TCRdb, not the original study. The sample table lists approximately 800 delta-chain clones, approximately 3% of them with a count of one. Around 70% of the sample is held by the ten biggest clonotypes.

This clone was recorded a few times. Its antigen specificity is not known. TCRdb has a much larger clone's protein, which differs at residue 12 from the translation of this DNA, likely because of a read error; what is shown is the protein translated from the DNA. The sequence joins TRDV2 to TRDJ1, with 12 bases in between that match TRDD3. Specimen: gamma-delta T cells from PBMCs. The TCR originated in a human donor in good health. The CDR3 region: CACDTLTGGYLSGEPQVLIF. The bases read TGTGCCTGTGACACATTAACTGGGGGATACTTAAGTGGGGAGCCCCAAGTACTCATCTTT.